This T cell receptor (beta chain) was found in a study of response to subunit inactivated influenza vaccine. This CDR3 region has 15 residues. CDR1 is DFQATT and CDR2 is SNEGSKA in the germline V gene (reference sequence). TCRdb itself ran the RT-PCR reads through MiXCR, one entry per CDR3 protein. The profile shows about 570,000 distinct CDR3 sequences, about 10% of them singletons. Separately, the same data were catalogued under a study of T cells expressing NK-cell markers. That source adds: 5'RACE template switching with UMIs generated TCR beta cDNA. Among CD8+ T cells from five or six donors, dominant NKG2C+ clonotypes accounted for about 1.0-7.0%.

Sequenced here: PBMCs from blood, sampled on the day of vaccination. The receptor comes from a man in his fifties or sixties who received an inactivated influenza vaccine. The chain employs TRBV20-1 and TRBJ2-3; 9 bases agree with TRBD2. DNA of the CDR3: TGCAGCAAGTTAGGGGCTAGCGGGGTGACAGATACGCAGTATTTT. Its protein product is CSKLGASGVTDTQYF.